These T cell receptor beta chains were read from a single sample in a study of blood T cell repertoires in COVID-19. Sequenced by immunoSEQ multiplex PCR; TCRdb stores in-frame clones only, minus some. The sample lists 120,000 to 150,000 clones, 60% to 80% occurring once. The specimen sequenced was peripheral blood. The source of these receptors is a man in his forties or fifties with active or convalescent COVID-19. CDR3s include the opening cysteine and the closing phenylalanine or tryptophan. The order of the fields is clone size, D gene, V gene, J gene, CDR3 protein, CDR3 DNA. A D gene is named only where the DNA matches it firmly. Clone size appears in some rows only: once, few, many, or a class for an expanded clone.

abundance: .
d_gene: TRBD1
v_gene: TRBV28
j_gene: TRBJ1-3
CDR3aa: CASSRGQGIGNTIYF
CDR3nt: TGTGCCAGCAGTCGGGGACAGGGAATCGGAAACACCATATATTTT

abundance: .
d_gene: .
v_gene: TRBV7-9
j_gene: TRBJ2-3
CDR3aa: CASSLAGFGGPTDTQYF
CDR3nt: TGTGCCAGCAGCTTAGCAGGATTCGGGGGGCCCACAGATACGCAGTATTTT

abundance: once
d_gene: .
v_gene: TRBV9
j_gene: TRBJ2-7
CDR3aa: CASSVDPRAAWDEQYF
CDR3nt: TGTGCCAGCAGCGTAGACCCGAGGGCGGCCTGGGACGAGCAGTACTTC

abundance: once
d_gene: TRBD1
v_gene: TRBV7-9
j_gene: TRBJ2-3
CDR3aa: CASSFAQGVGDTQYF
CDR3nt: TGTGCCAGCAGCTTTGCACAGGGGGTGGGAGATACGCAGTATTTT

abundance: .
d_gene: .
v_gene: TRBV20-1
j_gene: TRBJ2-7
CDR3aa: CSGGPQSEQYF
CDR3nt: TGCAGTGGCGGCCCCCAATCCGAGCAGTACTTC

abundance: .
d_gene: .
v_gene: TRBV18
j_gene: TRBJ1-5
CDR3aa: CASSPRRSDRSGGNQPQHF
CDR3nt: TGTGCCAGCTCACCACGGCGCTCGGACCGGAGCGGGGGCAATCAGCCCCAGCATTTT

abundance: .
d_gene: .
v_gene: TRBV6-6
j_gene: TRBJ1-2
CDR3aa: CASSPTINYGYTF
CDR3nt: TGTGCCAGCAGCCCGACAATTAACTATGGCTACACCTTC

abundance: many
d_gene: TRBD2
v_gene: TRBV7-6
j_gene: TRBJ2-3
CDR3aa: CASSLGTSESTDTQYF
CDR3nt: TGTGCCAGCAGCTTAGGCACTAGCGAGAGCACAGATACGCAGTATTTT

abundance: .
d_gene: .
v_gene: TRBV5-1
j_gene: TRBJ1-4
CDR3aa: CASSFGGAAGKLFF
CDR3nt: TGCGCCAGCAGCTTCGGAGGCGCGGCGGGAAAACTGTTTTTT

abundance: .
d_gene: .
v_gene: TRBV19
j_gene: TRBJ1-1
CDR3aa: CASSIVSQGNTEAFF
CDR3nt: TGTGCCAGTAGTATAGTAAGCCAGGGCAACACTGAAGCTTTCTTT

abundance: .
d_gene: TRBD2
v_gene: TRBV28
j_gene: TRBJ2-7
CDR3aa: CASPPGRVAGLSEQYF
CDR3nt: TGTGCCAGCCCCCCCGGTCGAGTAGCGGGATTATCCGAGCAGTACTTC

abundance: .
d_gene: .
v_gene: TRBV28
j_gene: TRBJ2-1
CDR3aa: CASSFFTGKQFF
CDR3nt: TGTGCCAGCAGTTTCTTTACAGGGAAGCAGTTCTTC

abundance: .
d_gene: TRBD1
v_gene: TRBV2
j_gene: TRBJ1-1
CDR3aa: CASTTDRGQGEAFF
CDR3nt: TGTGCCAGCACCACAGACAGGGGGCAAGGTGAAGCTTTCTTT

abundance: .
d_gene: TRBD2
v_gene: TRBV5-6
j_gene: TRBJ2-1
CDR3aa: CASSFLAGVYNEQFF
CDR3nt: TGTGCCAGCAGCTTCTTAGCGGGGGTCTACAATGAGCAGTTCTTC

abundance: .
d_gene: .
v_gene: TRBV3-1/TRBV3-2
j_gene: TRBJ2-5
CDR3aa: CASSLRPVSFQETQYF
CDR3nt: TGTGCCAGCAGCCTCCGTCCGGTTAGCTTCCAAGAGACCCAGTACTTC

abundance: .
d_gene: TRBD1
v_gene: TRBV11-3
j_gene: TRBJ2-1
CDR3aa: CASSSRDRAYNEQFF
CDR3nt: TGTGCCAGCAGCTCACGCGACAGGGCCTACAATGAGCAGTTCTTC

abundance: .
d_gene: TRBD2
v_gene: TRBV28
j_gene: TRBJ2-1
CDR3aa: CASSSPRTSGRGEQFF
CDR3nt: TGTGCCAGCAGTTCCCCACGGACTAGCGGGAGAGGTGAGCAGTTCTTC

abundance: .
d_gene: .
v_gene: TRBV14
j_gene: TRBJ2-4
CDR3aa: CASSQGFLLAKNIQYF
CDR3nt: TGTGCCAGCAGCCAAGGGTTCCTACTAGCCAAAAACATTCAGTACTTC

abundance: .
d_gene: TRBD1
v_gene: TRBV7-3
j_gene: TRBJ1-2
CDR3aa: CASSLRGDYGYTF
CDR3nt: TGTGCCAGCAGCCTCAGGGGGGACTATGGCTACACCTTC

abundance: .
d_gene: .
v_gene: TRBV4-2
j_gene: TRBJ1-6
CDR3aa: CASSPSGQGNNSPLHF
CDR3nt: TGTGCCAGCAGCCCCAGTGGGCAGGGGAATAATTCACCCCTCCACTTT

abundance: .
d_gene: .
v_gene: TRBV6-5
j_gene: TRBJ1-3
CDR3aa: CASSYSGLSGNTIYF
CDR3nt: TGTGCCAGCAGTTACTCGGGGCTCTCTGGAAACACCATATATTTT

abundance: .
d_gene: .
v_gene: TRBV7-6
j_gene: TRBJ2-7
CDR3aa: CASSLVGGSYEQYF
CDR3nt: TGTGCCAGCAGCTTAGTGGGGGGCTCCTACGAGCAGTACTTC

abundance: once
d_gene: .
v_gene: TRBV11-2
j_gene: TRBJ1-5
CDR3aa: CASSWGGAGQPQHF
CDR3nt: TGTGCCAGCAGCTGGGGGGGGGCAGGACAGCCCCAGCATTTT

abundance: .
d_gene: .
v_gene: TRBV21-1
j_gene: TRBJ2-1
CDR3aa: CASSRAGECEQFF
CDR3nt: TGTGCCAGCAGCAGAGCGGGAGAGTGTGAGCAGTTCTTC

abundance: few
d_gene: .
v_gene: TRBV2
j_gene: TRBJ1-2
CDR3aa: CASSMGPAYGYTF
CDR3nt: TGTGCCAGCAGTATGGGCCCGGCCTATGGCTACACCTTC

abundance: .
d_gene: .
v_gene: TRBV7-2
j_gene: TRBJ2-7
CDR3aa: CASSLVGLAGDEQYF
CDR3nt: TGTGCCAGCAGCTTAGTTGGGCTAGCTGGGGACGAGCAGTACTTC

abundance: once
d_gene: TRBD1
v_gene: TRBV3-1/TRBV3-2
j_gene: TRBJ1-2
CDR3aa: CASSQGIGQGWGYTF
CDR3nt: TGTGCCAGCAGCCAAGGCATCGGACAGGGGTGGGGCTACACCTTC

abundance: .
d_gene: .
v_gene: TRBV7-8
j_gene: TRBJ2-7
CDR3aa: CASSARPWGSSVYEQYF
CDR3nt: TGTGCCAGCAGCGCCAGACCTTGGGGCAGTTCTGTCTACGAGCAGTACTTC

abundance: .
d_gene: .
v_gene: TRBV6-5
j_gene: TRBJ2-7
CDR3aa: CASSTYYEQYF
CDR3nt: TGTGCCAGCAGCACCTACTACGAGCAGTACTTC

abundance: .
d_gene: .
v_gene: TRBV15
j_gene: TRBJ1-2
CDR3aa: CATSRGTQGPSVYGYTF
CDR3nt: TGTGCCACCAGCAGGGGAACGCAGGGGCCTTCCGTCTATGGCTACACCTTC

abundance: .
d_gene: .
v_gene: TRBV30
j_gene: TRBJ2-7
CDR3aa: CAWSVLRRGQYF
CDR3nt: TGTGCCTGGAGTGTACTCAGGAGGGGCCAGTACTTC

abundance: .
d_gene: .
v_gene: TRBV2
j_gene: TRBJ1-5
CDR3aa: CASRVGRDWAKPQHF
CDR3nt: TGTGCCAGCAGGGTGGGGAGGGACTGGGCGAAGCCCCAGCATTTT

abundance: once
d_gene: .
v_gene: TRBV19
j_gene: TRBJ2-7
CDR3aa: CASSSPGGQYF
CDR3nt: TGTGCCAGTAGTTCACCCGGGGGGCAGTACTTC

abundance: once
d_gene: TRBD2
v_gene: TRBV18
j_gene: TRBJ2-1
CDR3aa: CASSPQSTSGRSNEQFF
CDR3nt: TGTGCCAGCTCACCACAATCCACTAGCGGGAGATCCAATGAGCAGTTCTTC

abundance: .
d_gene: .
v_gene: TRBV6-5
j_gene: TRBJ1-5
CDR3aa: CASSDGDGARQPQHF
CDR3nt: TGTGCCAGCAGCGACGGAGATGGTGCGCGTCAGCCCCAGCATTTT